This TCR beta chain appears in the sequencing data of a study of cytomegalovirus exposure and HLA in healthy donors. PCR used 60 Vbeta primers and 13 Jbeta primers. The data were produced by immunoSEQ multiplex PCR, yet TCRdb's version contains in-frame clones alone and is incomplete. The sample has about 130,000 clones; over 75% are singletons. This CDR3 is 14 amino acids long. Germline lookup yields CDR1 MDHEN and CDR2 SYDVKM. The V and J ends lost 1 base and 10 bases, in that order; junction bases with no gene match: 7. The specimen was PBMCs. The TCR sequence derives from a man aged 25-40 years in good health. This chain connects TRBV28 to TRBJ1-2; 9 nucleotides align to TRBD1. CDR3 protein: CASSLYRGPTYYTF. CDR3 DNA: TGTGCCAGCAGTTTATACAGGGGGCCGACGTACTACACCTTC.